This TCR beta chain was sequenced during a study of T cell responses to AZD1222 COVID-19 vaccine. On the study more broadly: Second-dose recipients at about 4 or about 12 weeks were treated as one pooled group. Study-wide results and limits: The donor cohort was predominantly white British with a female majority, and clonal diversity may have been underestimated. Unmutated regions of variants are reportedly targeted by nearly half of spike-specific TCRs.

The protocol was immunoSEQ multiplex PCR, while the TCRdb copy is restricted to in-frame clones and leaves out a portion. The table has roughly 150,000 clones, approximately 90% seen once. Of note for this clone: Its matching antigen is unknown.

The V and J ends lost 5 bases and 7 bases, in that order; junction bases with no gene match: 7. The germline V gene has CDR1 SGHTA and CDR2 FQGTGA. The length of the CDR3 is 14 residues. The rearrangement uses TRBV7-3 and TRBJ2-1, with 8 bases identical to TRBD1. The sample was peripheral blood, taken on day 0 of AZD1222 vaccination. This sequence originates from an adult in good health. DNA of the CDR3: TGTGCCAGCAGCCCATGGGACAGGCCAAATGAGCAGTTCTTC. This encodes CASSPWDRPNEQFF.